These 14 T cell receptor beta chains were sequenced from one sample in a study of patients and donors after allogeneic stem cell transplantation. MiXCR was run by TCRdb on the RT-PCR reads, yielding one entry per CDR3 protein. The sample lists 900,000 to 1,000,000 distinct CDR3 sequences, roughly 18% occurring once. The sample consisted of blood, either unsorted or a sorted T cell fraction (not recorded which). These receptors were obtained from a human donor who was either an allogeneic HSCT recipient or a stem cell or donor lymphocyte infusion donor (not recorded which). It is not recorded whose cells these are; they may come from a transplant donor.

This clonotype was counted a few times. The gene calls are TRBV12-3 or TRBV12-4 and TRBJ2-1; TRBD2 matches at 10 bases. V was clipped by 2 bases and J by 4 bases; unmatched bases: 8. The CDR3 spans 17 residues. For the CDR3, the DNA is TGTGCCAGCAGTTTAATGGCTAGCGGGAGTGGGTACAATGAGCAGTTCTTC. Protein product: CASSLMASGSGYNEQFF.

This clonotype was observed a handful of times. The V and J genes are TRBV6-2 or TRBV6-3 and TRBJ2-5; 10 nucleotides agree with TRBD2. The ends lost 7 bases at V and 2 bases at J; junction bases unmatched: 13. This CDR3 contains 17 residues. Germline V lookup: CDR1 MNHEY, CDR2 SVGEGT. As DNA, the CDR3 is TGTGCCAGCATCCAACGACGCCTAGCGGGAGTTCAAGAGACCCAGTACTTC. This encodes CASIQRRLAGVQETQYF.

The chain recombines TRBV12-3 or TRBV12-4 with TRBJ1-1, with unresolved D. CDR3 length: 15 residues. Trimming shortened V by 6 bases and J by 6 bases, and 20 bases separated the two germline ends. In nucleotides, the CDR3 is TGTGCCAGCAGCTCCGGCGGCGATGCTAATGCTGAAGCTTTCTTT. Its translation is CASSSGGDANAEAFF.

This clonotype was counted only a few times. The chain uses TRBV24-1 and TRBJ1-5; D not resolved. Trimming removed 3 bases at V and 4 bases at J, with 12 bases between. This CDR3 comprises 15 residues. Germline V gene lookup returns CDR1 KGHDR and CDR2 SFDVKD. The CDR3 sequence: CATSDPRRENQPQHF. CDR3 DNA sequence: TGTGCCACCAGTGATCCCCGACGGGAAAATCAGCCCCAGCATTTT.

The chain couples TRBV12-3 or TRBV12-4 to TRBJ2-3; TRBD1 aligns across 7 bases. There are 16 residues in the CDR3. Losses at the gene ends were 7 bases for V and 6 bases for J; bases not matched to a gene: 16. The CDR3 reads CASNPGDRPLFDTQYF. CDR3 nucleotide sequence: TGTGCCAGCAACCCCGGGGACAGACCTCTATTCGATACGCAGTATTTT.

This clonotype was counted ten times or more. The chain has TRBV2 and TRBJ2-1; TRBD1 is a possible D gene (5 bases). V dropped 5 bases and J dropped 6 bases, with 11 bases sitting between them. Per the germline V gene, CDR1 is SNHLY and CDR2 is FYNNEI. CDR3 length equals 13 residues. The CDR3 DNA sequence: TGTGCCAGCAGTATCACAGGACCCAATGAGCAGTTCTTC. Translated, it gives CASSITGPNEQFF.

This chain connects TRBV2 to TRBJ2-7, with 10 bases lining up with TRBD2. Germline V gives CDR1 SNHLY, CDR2 FYNNEI. With 6 bases clipped from V and 4 bases from J, the junction kept 18 bases outside the gene matches. This CDR3 spans 18 amino acids. In nucleotides, the CDR3 is TGTGCCAGCAGCCCCTCCCTTAGCGGGAGGCCAAACCGATACGAGCAGTACTTC. Amino acids: CASSPSLSGRPNRYEQYF. Variable domain in full (rest from reference TRBV2 and TRBJ2-7): EPEVTQTPSHQVTQMGQEVILRCVPISNHLYFYWYRQILGQKVEFLVSFYNNEISEKSEIFDDQFSVERPDGSNFTLKIRSTKLEDSAMYFCASSPSLSGRPNRYEQYFGPGTRLTVT.

This clonotype was seen only a few times. This sequence joins TRBV12-3 or TRBV12-4 and TRBJ1-2, with 9 bases that match TRBD1. V gave up 7 bases and J gave up 10 bases; unmatched junction bases: 10. The CDR3 covers 13 residues. CDR3 region: CASTATGGMNYTF. CDR3 bases: TGTGCCAGCACAGCGACAGGGGGTATGAACTACACCTTC.

The rearrangement links TRBV6-2 or TRBV6-3 to TRBJ1-5; D gene uncertain. Germline V gene sequence: CDR1 MNHEY, CDR2 SVGEGT. Deletions cut 6 bases from V and 7 bases from J, with 10 bases between. This CDR3 contains 12 residues. CDR3 in amino acids: CASSFQSQPQHF. The CDR3 DNA reads as TGTGCCAGCAGCTTCCAATCCCAGCCCCAGCATTTT.

The genes are TRBV7-2 and TRBJ1-1, with D possibly matching TRBD1 (5 bases). The length of the CDR3 is 14 residues. Germline V CDR1 and CDR2: SGHTA, FQGNSA. Trimming left V 2 bases short and J 5 bases short, with 12 bases between. The CDR3 DNA sequence: TGTGCCAGCAGCTTACGGGACGGGAGGACTGAAGCTTTCTTT. It yields the protein CASSLRDGRTEAFF.

The chain is built from TRBV4-2 and TRBJ2-6; 10 bases map to TRBD1. V dropped 3 bases and J dropped 1; count of bases not matched to a gene: 9. The V gene's germline CDR1 is LGHNA and CDR2 YNFKEQ. The CDR3 loop spans 19 amino acids. CDR3 nucleotides: TGTGCCAGCAGCCATCGAGACAGGGGGCGAGTGTCTGGGGCCAACGTCCTGACTTTC. Translation gives CASSHRDRGRVSGANVLTF.

The chain recombines TRBV7-9 with TRBJ1-2; D perhaps matches TRBD1 (5 bases). Trimming left V 2 bases short and J 7 bases short, with 20 bases between. Per the germline V gene, CDR1 is SEHNR and CDR2 is FQNEAQ (reference sequence). The CDR3 consists of 16 residues. The CDR3 loop is CASSLLSGGSVVGYTF. CDR3 DNA: TGTGCCAGCAGCTTATTGAGCGGGGGATCGGTAGTTGGCTACACCTTC.

This clonotype showed up just a few times. The chain recombines TRBV3-1 with TRBJ2-7; D unresolved. The CDR3 runs 15 residues. Germline-derived CDR1 and CDR2 are LGHDT and YNNKEL (reference sequence). The V gene lost 0 bases and the J gene lost 6 bases, with 15 bases spanning the gap. The CDR3 DNA follows: TGTGCCAGCAGCCAAGATCCCCTAGTGCCGGGCGAGCAGTACTTC. It yields the protein CASSQDPLVPGEQYF.

V is TRBV6-2 or TRBV6-3 and J is TRBJ1-5; the match to TRBD1 covers 8 bases. This CDR3 spans 16 amino acids. J lost 1 base, V lost 5 bases, and 7 bases had no gene match. Germline V gene data show CDR1 as MNHEY and CDR2 as SVGEGT. The DNA of the CDR3 is TGTGCCAGCAGTCAAGGACAGGGCAGGAGCAATCAGCCCCAGCATTTT. Translating it yields CASSQGQGRSNQPQHF.